What follows are 5 T cell receptor beta chains derived from one specimen sequenced in a study of human T cells and chemical hapten exposure. Extraction yielded total RNA from whole blood (unfractionated). TCRdb reanalysed the 5' RACE reads using MiXCR and keeps one entry per CDR3 protein. Of 130,000 or so distinct CDR3 sequences listed, around 4% are singletons. The receptors shown here come from a female donor in good health.

Many counts were recorded for this clonotype. This rearrangement joins TRBV11-2 to TRBJ1-1; 7 bases map to TRBD1. V dropped 5 bases and J dropped 8; count of bases not matched to a gene: 14. From germline, CDR1 is SGHAT and CDR2 FQNNGV. This CDR3 spans 15 amino acids. The chain's CDR3 is CASSPRQGPHSEAFF. The CDR3 DNA is TGTGCCAGCAGCCCACGACAGGGCCCTCATTCGGAAGCTTTCTTT.

This clonotype has at least ten counts. The chain combines TRBV4-3 with TRBJ1-2; a possible D gene is TRBD1 (6 bases). The ends were cut back, 0 bases at V and 8 bases at J, with 13 bases in the middle. The CDR3 is made up of 14 amino acids. CDR1 and CDR2 from the germline V gene are LGHNA and YSLEER. The CDR3 is CASSQDTGASGYTF. DNA for the CDR3: TGCGCCAGCAGCCAAGATACGGGGGCTTCCGGCTACACCTTC.

Turning to this clonotype: This could be a read error, since a much larger clone is one nucleotide away. V usage is TRBV25-1 and J usage is TRBJ1-2, with 7 bases identical to TRBD1. V lost 2 bases to trimming and J lost 0 bases; unmatched junction nucleotides: 6. This CDR3 has 16 amino acids. Germline CDR1 and CDR2: MGHDK and SYGVNS. For the CDR3, the DNA is TGTGCCAGCAGTGAACCCCGGACAGGAGCTAACTATGGCTACACCTTC. Translated, it gives CASSEPRTGANYGYTF.

This clonotype was seen repeatedly, ten times or more. V is TRBV5-1 and J is TRBJ2-1; D call uncertain. Trimming left V 1 base short and J 6 bases short, with 8 bases between. The germline gives CDR1 SGHRS, CDR2 YFSETQ. This CDR3 is built from 13 residues. The CDR3 region is CASSLKGSNEQFF. The CDR3 bases are TGCGCCAGCAGCTTGAAAGGCAGCAATGAGCAGTTCTTC.

This clonotype was picked up many times. The V and J genes are TRBV20-1 and TRBJ2-3, with a possible D match to TRBD2 (5 bases). Germline CDR1 is DFQATT and CDR2 is SNEGSKA (reference sequence). Trimming left V 0 bases short and J 5 bases short, with 18 bases between. The CDR3 sequence is 16 residues long. The CDR3 sequence is CSARDPVGIGLDTQYF. CDR3 sequence (DNA): TGCAGTGCTAGAGATCCGGTCGGGATAGGTTTAGATACGCAGTATTTT.